Detailed here is one T cell receptor beta chain. What antigen it recognizes has not been identified. Base qualities are not at hand, and no much larger clone is one base apart. The entry originates in a study of T cells in localized non-small cell lung cancer (TCRdb year 2020). Background on the whole study: T cell repertoires of 236 early-stage NSCLC patients were analyzed, with tumors being compared against uninvolved tumor-adjacent lungs. The cohort consisted of approximately 240 treatment-naive NSCLC patients whose localized lung tumors had been resected. A mean age of around 66 years was recorded for the NSCLC patients, of whom more than 120 were male and more than 95 were female.

The CDR3 starts with the cysteine, ends with the phenylalanine, and has 17 residues. The CDR3 DNA has 51 bases and is translated from base 1. V lost 1 base and J lost 4 bases; the stretch between them is 19 bases long. CDR1 and CDR2 were assigned from the germline V gene as MNHNS and SASEGT. The immunoSEQ Assay was used to sequence TCR beta CDR3 regions from DNA. In the original analysis: To compute T cell density, TCR beta template counts were normalized to usable DNA, which was estimated by amplifying housekeeping genes. The preseqR package was used to estimate richness by extrapolating to 400,000 templates for PBMC samples and to 120,000 templates for tissue samples. Clonality was calculated as one minus Pielou's evenness. Tissue-enriched TCRs were identified by differential abundance testing using productive amino-acid clonotypes, minimum total count 5 and alpha 0.1. Repertoire overlap between compartments was quantified with the Jaccard Index and Morisita Overlap Index. GLIPH grouped TCR beta CDR3s together with public tetramer-defined viral CDR3s, and a viral motif had to include at least three viral sequences and show V-gene enrichment. Entries here come from immuneACCESS through TCRdb and include only in-frame sequences with V and J called. Some clones fail to appear in such tables; in the studies checked, an unresolved V gene covers under half of the shortfall, and the cause of the remainder is unknown. V, J and clone size were drawn from that table, and D and trimming were deduced from the DNA. For this sample the table gives nearly 35,000 clones, of which almost 90% were detected only once. Approximately 4% of the sample goes to the ten largest clones.

At diagnosis, tumor, uninvolved tumor-adjacent lung and peripheral blood were collected and then preserved as a mix of FFPE and fresh-frozen material. For TCR repertoire profiling, the blood samples were analyzed as peripheral blood mononuclear cells. Points the paper makes about the study in general: Since the design was exploratory, TCR variables were selected using unadjusted p-values with no false-discovery rate correction. Longer overall survival was associated with higher blood T cell density, whereas shorter survival was associated with higher adjacent-lung clonality. The highest T cell clonality was observed in uninvolved tumor-adjacent lung, where clonality exceeded that of tumor, suggesting that antigenic responses were more focused in uninvolved tumor-adjacent lung. Because multi-region sequencing of the tumors was not done, intratumor heterogeneity could not be ruled out. Of the top 100 tumor clones, a median of around 57 were detected in paired uninvolved adjacent lung; roughly 26 were also among that lung's top 100.

Recombination joined TRBV6-1 with TRBJ1-2; perhaps TRBD1 is the D gene, with 6 bases matching. The receptor was isolated from a woman between 35 and 75 years old with stage I lung adenocarcinoma. The sample in question was peripheral blood, obtained before any cancer treatment. The DNA sequence is TGTGCCAGCAGTGAAGTTGGGGCAGGGGCTTGGAGCTATGGCTACACCTTC. Protein translation: CASSEVGAGAWSYGYTF.